The 8 T cell receptor beta chains listed next were all sequenced from one sample in a study of CD8 T cells in ankylosing spondylitis. Study-wide results and limits: Ankylosing spondylitis blood appeared to carry a characteristic TCR beta motif of roughly eight highly homologous variants.

TCRdb itself ran the 5' RACE reads through MiXCR, one entry per CDR3 protein. The table lists fewer than 450,000 distinct CDR3 sequences, approximately 17% of them singletons. These receptors lack a known antigen. The sequencing sample was made of blood, either unsorted or a sorted T cell fraction (not recorded which). The receptors were sampled from a male donor with ankylosing spondylitis.

The rearrangement links TRBV20-1 to TRBJ1-1; the D gene is possibly TRBD1 (5 bases). Trimming removed 0 bases from V and 1 base from J, with 12 bases in between. This CDR3 region has 15 residues. Germline CDR1 is DFQATT and CDR2 is SNEGSKA (reference sequence). CDR3 sequence: CSARDPWQGNTEAFF. CDR3 nucleotide sequence: TGCAGTGCTAGAGATCCGTGGCAGGGGAACACTGAAGCTTTCTTT.

This clonotype has more than one count but fewer than ten. This sequence joins TRBV28 and TRBJ2-1; D remains unclear. V was shortened by 0 bases and J by 8 bases, with 8 bases between the two germline ends. In germline, CDR1 is MDHEN, CDR2 SYDVKM. The CDR3 spans 13 residues. The DNA of the CDR3 is TGTGCCAGCAGTTTATGGAGTATGCATGAGCAGTTCTTC. Protein sequence: CASSLWSMHEQFF.

This clonotype was seen many times. The rearrangement joins TRBV6-1 to TRBJ1-1; 7 nucleotides agree with TRBD1. CDR1 MNHNS and CDR2 SASEGT come from the germline V gene. The CDR3 covers 13 residues. Unmatched junction bases numbered 11, after V lost 6 bases and J lost 10 bases. The CDR3 loop reads CASRRDRAFGAFF. The CDR3 coding sequence is TGTGCCAGCAGACGAGACAGGGCATTTGGAGCTTTCTTT.

This clonotype was seen ten or more times. This chain connects TRBV20-1 to TRBJ2-5, with a tentative D call TRBD2 (6 bases). Germline lookup yields CDR1 DFQATT and CDR2 SNEGSKA (reference sequence). The CDR3 consists of 12 residues. V lost 4 bases, J lost 4 bases, and 10 bases lay in between. The CDR3 region is CSAKLAGETQYF. For the CDR3, the DNA is TGCAGTGCTAAACTAGCAGGAGAGACCCAGTACTTC.

The gene calls are TRBV4-3 and TRBJ1-4; D gene ambiguous. The V end lost 4 bases, the J end lost 8 bases, and 17 bases lay between the germline ends. Germline V lookup: CDR1 LGHNA, CDR2 YSLEER. This CDR3 is built from 15 residues. CDR3 loop: CASSPDGRAGEKLFF. The DNA of the CDR3 is TGCGCCAGCAGCCCCGATGGAAGGGCAGGAGAAAAACTGTTTTTT.

This clonotype was observed a handful of times. The chain uses TRBV4-2 and TRBJ2-5; TRBD2 matches 7 bases. Per germline, CDR1 LGHNA and CDR2 YNFKEQ. The CDR3 has 16 residues. V was pared by 1 base and J by 2 bases, with 7 bases of the junction left unmatched. The CDR3 loop reads CASSQGAGRRQETQYF. The CDR3 DNA is TGTGCCAGCAGCCAAGGGGCCGGGAGGAGGCAAGAGACCCAGTACTTC.

The sample holds many counts of this clonotype. V and J are TRBV5-1 and TRBJ1-4, with D possibly TRBD1 on 5 matching bases. This CDR3 is built from 13 residues. V was trimmed by 5 bases and J by 4 bases, leaving 9 bases between them. CDR1 and CDR2 from the germline V gene are SGHRS and YFSETQ. Written as DNA, the CDR3 is TGCGCCAGCAGGGGGACCAATAATGAAAAACTGTTTTTT. This translates into CASRGTNNEKLFF.

V and J are TRBV12-3 or TRBV12-4 and TRBJ1-3; perhaps TRBD1 as D (6 bases). The ends were cut back, 0 bases at V and 8 bases at J, with 11 bases in the middle. CDR3 length: 14 amino acids. The chain's CDR3 is CASSLAEGGDTIYF. CDR3 DNA sequence: TGTGCCAGCAGTTTAGCTGAAGGGGGGGACACCATATATTTT.